The T cell receptor beta chain described here comes from a study of shared clonotypes between healthy human individuals. The method was immunoSEQ multiplex PCR; TCRdb's version includes in-frame clones alone and lacks a portion of them. The sample includes some 1.5 million clones, roughly 96% of them seen just once. Germline V CDR1 and CDR2: LNHDA, SQIVND (reference sequence). V lost 6 bases and J lost 4; bases outside the gene matches: 4. The CDR3 consists of 15 residues. The chain couples TRBV19 to TRBJ2-3, with 13 bases that match TRBD2. The sample was naive CD4+ T cells sorted from blood. As to subset: CD45RA+ positively selected. This clonotype was sampled from a man aged 25 to 45 in good health. CDR3 in DNA: TGTGCCAGTAGGAGACTAGCGGGAGGAGCAGATACGCAGTATTTT. As protein: CASRRLAGGADTQYF.